The entry that follows covers one TCR beta chain sequence. Germline loops: CDR1 SGDLS, CDR2 YYNGEE. The CDR3 has 16 residues. Trimming took 2 bases from V and 2 from J; bases not matched to a gene: 6. This entry is derived from a study of control samples from healthy donors and cancer patients. The method was immunoSEQ multiplex PCR; TCRdb's version includes in-frame clones alone and lacks a portion of them. This sample has roughly 47,000 clones, with 70% to 90% found just once. The sequenced sample was PBMCs. The chain carries TRBV9 and TRBJ2-1; 8 bases fit TRBD2. The sequence was obtained from a woman between 55 and 75 years old with lung cancer. The CDR3 nucleotides read TGTGCCAGCAGCGTTTACCGTAGCGGGGCCTACAATGAGCAGTTCTTC. This encodes CASSVYRSGAYNEQFF.